The entry below describes one TCR beta chain. As yet, its antigen is unknown. Germline V gene lookup returns CDR1 SGHNT and CDR2 YYREEE (reference sequence). V dropped 4 bases and J dropped 5 bases, with 8 bases sitting between them. This CDR3 has 12 amino acids. The data stem from a study of tumor and adjacent non-tumor tissue in lung cancer. The library came from three nested PCR rounds adapted from ARM-PCR protocols. Each CDR3 protein is one row after TCRdb ran MiXCR on the multiplex PCR reads. The table records some 100,000 distinct CDR3 sequences, around three quarters of them present only once. RNA was extracted from bulk tissue without any cell sorting. This non-tumor lung sample came from over 3 cm beyond the tumor edge. Chemotherapy-naive patients with new lung cancer underwent thoracic surgery in China, August–late 2014. Study findings and constraints: Tumor tissue had significantly higher TCR diversity than normal lung.

The sequencing input was distant non-tumor lung tissue. The J gene is TRBJ2-3, the V gene TRBV5-4, with D unresolved. This receptor was identified in a man aged 60 to 75 with small cell lung cancer. CDR3 amino acids: CASSLDIDTQYF. The CDR3 coding sequence is TGTGCCAGCAGCCTGGATATAGATACGCAGTATTTT. The full variable domain, its missing parts supplied by reference TRBV5-4 and TRBJ2-3, is ETGVTQSPTHLIKTRGQQVTLRCSSQSGHNTVSWYQQALGQGPQFIFQYYREEENGRGNFPPRFSGLQFPNYSSELNVNALELDDSALYLCASSLDIDTQYFGPGTRLTVL.